This entry lists 28 T cell receptor beta chains sequenced from one sample in a study of Graves' ophthalmopathy and Graves' hyperthyroidism. RNA served as the template for amplifying TCR beta CDR3 regions. Amplification began with first-round RT-PCR using HTBI primers, then second-round multiplex PCR was performed. TCRdb recomputed calls from the multiplex PCR reads with MiXCR, one row per CDR3 protein. This table has some 400,000 distinct CDR3 sequences, about 17% appearing once. Sequencing was carried out using peripheral blood. These receptors were obtained from a woman younger than 35 with Graves' ophthalmopathy.

The table lists this clonotype with a few counts. The rearrangement uses TRBV7-9 and TRBJ1-3; D is uncertain. This CDR3 has 14 residues. Germline V gene sequence: CDR1 SEHNR, CDR2 FQNEAQ (reference sequence). Trimming pared 5 bases from V and 0 bases from J, leaving 8 bases between. The CDR3 DNA is TGTGCCAGCAGCCCGGGCTTCTCTGGAAACACCATATATTTT. Residues: CASSPGFSGNTIYF.

This clonotype appeared many times. CDR3 sequence (DNA): TGCAGTGCTTGGACAGGGCTGAGCTCCTACGAGCAGTACTTC. This codes for CSAWTGLSSYEQYF. The chain joins TRBV20-1 to TRBJ2-7, with 8 bases fitting TRBD1. V lost 5 bases, J lost 0 bases, and 6 bases stayed unmatched. The germline V gene has CDR1 DFQATT and CDR2 SNEGSKA (reference sequence). The CDR3 is 14 residues long.

This clonotype has a count of ten or more. The rearrangement joins TRBV7-6 to TRBJ1-1; D remains ambiguous. The V gene lost 5 bases and the J gene lost 11 bases, with 12 bases spanning the gap. The CDR3 spans 11 residues. Germline CDR1 is SGHVS and CDR2 is FNYEAQ. The CDR3 sequence: CASSPVRGAFF. The CDR3 bases are TGTGCCAGCAGCCCCGTAAGAGGGGCTTTCTTT.

This clonotype was counted at least ten times. The rearrangement uses TRBV6-5 and TRBJ1-1, with D unresolved. The V end lost 0 bases, the J end lost 3 bases, and 8 bases lay between the germline ends. From germline, CDR1 is MNHEY and CDR2 SVGAGI. This CDR3 spans 14 amino acids. The CDR3 DNA reads TGTGCCAGCAGTTACTCGAAGGTAGACACTGAAGCTTTCTTT. This sequence encodes CASSYSKVDTEAFF.

This clonotype was observed at least ten times. The chain recombines TRBV24-1 with TRBJ1-5, with a possible D match to TRBD1 (5 bases). With 9 bases removed from V and 4 bases from J, the gap between germline ends came to 12 bases. Germline values: CDR1 KGHDR, CDR2 SFDVKD. The CDR3 is made up of 13 amino acids. CDR3 bases: TGTGCCACCGACGGGGCTAATAATCAGCCCCAGCATTTT. It encodes CATDGANNQPQHF.

This clonotype was observed at least ten times. The chain couples TRBV4-2 to TRBJ1-1; D not certain. CDR1 LGHNA and CDR2 YNFKEQ come from the germline V gene. The V end lost 0 bases, the J end lost 6 bases, and 14 bases lay between the germline ends. The CDR3 is 15 amino acids. The CDR3 is CASSQDSKVAAEAFF. The CDR3 nucleotides read TGTGCCAGCAGCCAAGATAGCAAAGTGGCCGCTGAAGCTTTCTTT.

This clonotype has ten or more counts. A clone one base away is much larger, so this may be a read error. The V gene is TRBV11-2, the J gene TRBJ2-5; 10 bases align to TRBD2. Germline V gene data show CDR1 as SGHAT and CDR2 as FQNNGV. The CDR3 consists of 14 residues. CDR3: CASSSSGRGETRYF. The CDR3 coding sequence is TGTGCCAGCAGCTCTAGCGGGAGAGGGGAGACCCGGTACTTC.

This clonotype was counted many times. The chain uses TRBV20-1 and TRBJ2-7; D is unclear. Germline CDR1 reads DFQATT; CDR2 reads SNEGSKA (reference sequence). The V end lost 3 bases, the J end lost 0 bases, and 18 bases lay between the germline ends. The CDR3 is 16 residues long. The CDR3: CSASRDWVILSYEQYF. DNA of the CDR3: TGCAGTGCTAGTCGCGATTGGGTCATCCTCTCCTACGAGCAGTACTTC.

This clonotype showed up many times. The V and J genes are TRBV2 and TRBJ2-6; 8 bases agree with TRBD1. With V trimmed by 8 bases and J by 2 bases, 8 bases remained unmatched. Germline CDR1 SNHLY, CDR2 FYNNEI. This CDR3 comprises 16 residues. The CDR3 nucleotides read TGTGCCAGCGGGGGCAGGGGGCAACCTGGGGCCAACGTCCTGACTTTC. Translation: CASGGRGQPGANVLTF.

This clonotype was detected ten times or more. This sequence joins TRBV20-1 and TRBJ2-7, with 11 bases aligning to TRBD2. This CDR3 has 15 amino acids. Germline loops: CDR1 DFQATT, CDR2 SNEGSKA (reference sequence). V gave up 3 bases and J gave up 0 bases; unmatched junction bases: 4. In nucleotides, the CDR3 is TGCAGTGCTAGCGGACTAGCGGGTGTCTCCTACGAGCAGTACTTC. Protein sequence: CSASGLAGVSYEQYF.

This clonotype has ten or more counts. The J gene is TRBJ2-5, the V gene TRBV28; D is perhaps TRBD1 (6 bases). The CDR3 has 12 amino acids. Germline CDR1 MDHEN, CDR2 SYDVKM. Trimming took 5 bases from V and 7 from J, leaving 11 bases between them. CDR3 amino acids: CASSVQGRTQYF. The CDR3 region has the DNA TGTGCCAGCAGTGTTCAGGGGCGGACCCAGTACTTC.

The J gene is TRBJ1-1, the V gene TRBV7-9, with D possibly TRBD1 on 6 matching bases. The CDR3 spans 14 residues. The germline V and J ends were trimmed by 5 bases and 3 bases, with 13 bases remaining between them. In germline, CDR1 is SEHNR, CDR2 FQNEAQ (reference sequence). The DNA for the CDR3 is TGTGCCAGCAGCCGAAATACAGGGCACACTGAAGCTTTCTTT. Its protein is CASSRNTGHTEAFF.

This clonotype appeared many times. V gene TRBV28 combines with J gene TRBJ2-7; 8 bases line up with TRBD1. The CDR3 contains 14 residues. From germline, CDR1 is MDHEN and CDR2 SYDVKM. V lost 5 bases, J lost 0 bases, and 3 bases stayed unmatched. CDR3 nucleotides: TGTGCCAGCAGTCCGACAGGGGCCTCCTACGAGCAGTACTTC. The encoded protein is CASSPTGASYEQYF.

This clonotype was counted ten times or more. The rearrangement links TRBV28 to TRBJ2-4, with D perhaps matching TRBD1 or TRBD2 (5 bases each). V shed 6 bases and J shed 7 bases, with 19 bases lying between them. This CDR3 is built from 15 residues. Germline V lookup: CDR1 MDHEN, CDR2 SYDVKM. The chain's CDR3 is CASSFPGQGVNIQYF. For the CDR3, the DNA is TGTGCCAGCAGCTTCCCTGGGCAGGGAGTGAACATTCAGTACTTC. The complete variable domain, with remaining parts taken from reference TRBV28 and TRBJ2-4, reads DVKVTQSSRYLVKRTGEKVFLECVQDMDHENMFWYRQDPGLGLRLIYFSYDVKMKEKGDIPEGYSVSREKKERFSLILESASTNQTSMYLCASSFPGQGVNIQYFGAGTRLSVL.

This clonotype was detected many times. V is TRBV6-1 and J is TRBJ2-7, with D uncertain. The CDR3 is 14 amino acids. Germline assignment: CDR1 MNHNS and CDR2 SASEGT. Trimming removed 4 bases at V and 2 bases at J, with 12 bases between. Here the CDR3 reads CASSVSIFPYEQYF. CDR3 DNA: TGTGCCAGCAGTGTTTCGATTTTTCCCTACGAGCAGTACTTC.

The V gene is TRBV6-2 or TRBV6-3, the J gene TRBJ2-7; 9 bases align to TRBD2. The V and J ends lost 2 bases and 3 bases, in that order; junction bases with no gene match: 14. CDR3 length equals 18 residues. Germline CDR1 is MNHEY and CDR2 is SVGEGT. CDR3 sequence: CASSYLLAGPLTLYEQYF. CDR3 nucleotides: TGTGCCAGCAGTTACCTACTAGCGGGCCCCCTTACACTCTACGAGCAGTACTTC.

This clonotype was detected many times. The chain uses TRBV7-2 and TRBJ2-7; D remains unclear. The CDR3 contains 12 residues. CDR1 SGHTA and CDR2 FQGNSA come from the germline V gene. V was clipped by 1 base and J by 7 bases, with 8 bases between them. CDR3 region: CASSLVGWEQYF. The CDR3 coding sequence is TGTGCCAGCAGCTTAGTAGGGTGGGAGCAGTACTTC.

This clonotype has at least ten counts. The chain employs TRBV20-1 and TRBJ2-4; D possibly matches TRBD1 or TRBD2 (5 bases each). V was shortened by 3 bases and J by 7 bases, with 16 bases between the two germline ends. Germline assignment: CDR1 DFQATT and CDR2 SNEGSKA (reference sequence). This CDR3 is built from 14 residues. CDR3 loop: CSASSEGFFNIQYF. The CDR3 DNA sequence: TGCAGTGCTAGCTCCGAGGGGTTTTTTAACATTCAGTACTTC.

The chain joins TRBV20-1 to TRBJ1-1; unclear D gene. This CDR3 spans 13 amino acids. Trimming left V 6 bases short and J 1 base short, with 12 bases between. Germline V CDR1 and CDR2: DFQATT, SNEGSKA (reference sequence). CDR3 nucleotides: TGCAGTGCCCCGGGCAGAGGGAACACTGAAGCTTTCTTT. Its protein product is CSAPGRGNTEAFF.

This clonotype was recorded at least ten times. V is TRBV28 and J is TRBJ1-2; no reliable D call. Germline assignment: CDR1 MDHEN and CDR2 SYDVKM. This CDR3 region has 13 residues. V lost 2 bases and J 3 bases, leaving 7 bases between the germline ends. This CDR3 reads CASSLPEYYGYTF. CDR3 nucleotide sequence: TGTGCCAGCAGTTTACCGGAGTACTATGGCTACACCTTC.

In this sample, this clonotype turned up a few times. The V call is TRBV30, the J call TRBJ2-2; tentatively, D is TRBD2 (7 bases). Germline V CDR1 and CDR2: GTSNPN, SVGIG (reference sequence). This CDR3 region has 13 residues. The CDR3 region has the DNA TGTGCTCGGGGGACGGGGGGCATCGGGGAGCTGTTTTTT. It translates to CARGTGGIGELFF.

This clonotype came up many times. V and J are TRBV28 and TRBJ2-7, with D perhaps TRBD1 (6 bases). The CDR3 extends over 16 amino acids. Trimming cost V 4 bases and J 2 bases, with 18 bases left between them. Germline V gives CDR1 MDHEN, CDR2 SYDVKM. CDR3 amino acids: CASSSPGAGKTYEQYF. CDR3 nucleotides: TGTGCCAGCAGTTCCCCAGGGGCCGGCAAAACCTACGAGCAGTACTTC.

This CDR3 reads CASSPKTGTYNSPLHF. The CDR3 DNA reads TGTGCCAGCTCACCAAAGACAGGAACCTATAATTCACCCCTCCACTTT. This chain links TRBV18 with TRBJ1-6, with D possibly being TRBD1 (6 bases). The V and J ends lost 2 bases and 2 bases respectively, with 10 bases between them. Germline V lookup: CDR1 KGHSH, CDR2 LQKENI. This CDR3 region has 16 residues.

In its sample, this clonotype was seen many times. This rearrangement joins TRBV2 to TRBJ1-1, with D uncertain. This CDR3 is built from 11 residues. Germline values: CDR1 SNHLY, CDR2 FYNNEI. Trimming left V 4 bases short and J 6 bases short, with 6 bases between. The CDR3 DNA is TGTGCCAGCAGTGGGGAGTCTGAAGCTTTCTTT. As protein: CASSGESEAFF.

This clonotype came up many times. The J gene is TRBJ1-1, the V gene TRBV20-1; D remains ambiguous. The CDR3 consists of 14 residues. The V gene lost 0 bases and the J gene lost 10 bases, with 18 bases spanning the gap. CDR1 and CDR2 from the germline V gene are DFQATT and SNEGSKA (reference sequence). CDR3 nucleotides: TGCAGTGCTAGAGATCTTCGGGGTCGGGAAGGAGCTTTCTTT. This gives the protein CSARDLRGREGAFF.

This clonotype was counted only a few times. The V and J genes are TRBV12-3 or TRBV12-4 and TRBJ2-7; possible D gene TRBD2, 6 bases. V was shortened by 6 bases and J by 5 bases, with 17 bases between the two germline ends. The CDR3 covers 14 residues. The CDR3 here is CASRDGGDLNEQYF. The CDR3 bases are TGTGCCAGCAGGGACGGAGGGGATCTGAACGAGCAGTACTTC.

This clonotype was recorded many times. CDR3 in DNA: TGTGCCAGTGGGCCCTTTCCGGGACCTCCAGGGGAGCTGTTTTTT. Translating it yields CASGPFPGPPGELFF. The chain joins TRBV28 to TRBJ2-2; D tentatively reads TRBD1 or TRBD2 (5 bases each). Germline loops: CDR1 MDHEN, CDR2 SYDVKM. The CDR3 length is 15 residues. V lost 9 bases and J 8 bases, leaving 22 bases between the germline ends.

The CDR3 spells CASSSLPHLQGNTIYF. As DNA, the CDR3 is TGTGCCAGCAGTTCACTCCCCCACCTGCAGGGAAACACCATATATTTT. V usage is TRBV11-2 and J usage is TRBJ1-3; D unresolved. The CDR3 loop spans 16 amino acids. CDR1 and CDR2 (germline): SGHAT, FQNNGV. V gave up 6 bases and J gave up 4 bases, with 19 bases separating them. Drawing the rest from reference TRBV11-2 and TRBJ1-3, the complete variable domain is EAGVAQSPRYKIIEKRQSVAFWCNPISGHATLYWYQQILGQGPKLLIQFQNNGVVDDSQLPKDRFSAERLKGVDSTLKIQPAKLEDSAVYLCASSSLPHLQGNTIYFGEGSWLTVV.